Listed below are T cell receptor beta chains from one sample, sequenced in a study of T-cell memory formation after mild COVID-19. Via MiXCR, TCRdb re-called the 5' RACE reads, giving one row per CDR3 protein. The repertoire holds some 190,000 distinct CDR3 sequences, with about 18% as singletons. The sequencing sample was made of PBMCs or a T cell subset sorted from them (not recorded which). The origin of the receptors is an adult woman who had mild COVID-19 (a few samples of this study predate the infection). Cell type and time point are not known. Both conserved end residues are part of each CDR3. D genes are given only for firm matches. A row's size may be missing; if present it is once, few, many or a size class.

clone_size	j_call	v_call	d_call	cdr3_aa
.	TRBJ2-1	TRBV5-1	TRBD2	CASSLAGYEQFF
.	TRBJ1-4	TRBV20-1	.	CSARDAGGPTEKLFF
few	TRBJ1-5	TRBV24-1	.	CATSGAGEQPQHF
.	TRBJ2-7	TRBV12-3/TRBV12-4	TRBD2	CASSRAGGEQYF
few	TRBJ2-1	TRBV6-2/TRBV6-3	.	CASSPSAGRNEQFF
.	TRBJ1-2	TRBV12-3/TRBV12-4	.	CASSFGTVNYGYTF
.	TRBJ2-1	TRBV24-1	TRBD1	CATATGTGGNEQFF
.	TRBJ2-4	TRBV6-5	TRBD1	CASSEQGAKNIQYF
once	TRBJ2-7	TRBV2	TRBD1	CASSLTGTGDYEQYF
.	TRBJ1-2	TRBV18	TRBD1	CASSPSGQGNGYTF
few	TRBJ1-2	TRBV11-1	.	CASSPGTRNGYTF
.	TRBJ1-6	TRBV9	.	CASSGEGRASSYNSPLHF
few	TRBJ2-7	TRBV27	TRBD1	CASSWRQGDEQYF
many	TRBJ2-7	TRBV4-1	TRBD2	CASSRLAGDYEQYF
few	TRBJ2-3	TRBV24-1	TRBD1	CATRGQGSSLDTQYF
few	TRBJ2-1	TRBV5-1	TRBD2	CASSRGDGSYNEQFF
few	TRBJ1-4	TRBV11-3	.	CASSLEPDPYSRQQIEKLFF
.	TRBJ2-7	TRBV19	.	CASSIFSGPSYEQYF
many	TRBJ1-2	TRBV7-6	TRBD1	CASSLASGGGYGYTF
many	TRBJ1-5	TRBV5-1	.	CASSLDGTQPQHF
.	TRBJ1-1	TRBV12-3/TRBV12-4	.	CASSLKRGGLLTPFSNTEAFF
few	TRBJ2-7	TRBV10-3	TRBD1	CAIRDRVSSYEQYF
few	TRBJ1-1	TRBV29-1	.	CSVHLTWLSEAFF
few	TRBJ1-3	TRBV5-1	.	CASSLGWPNSGNTIYF
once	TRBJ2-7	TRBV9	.	CASSSRVGEQYF
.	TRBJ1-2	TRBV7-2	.	CASSLGTYGYTF
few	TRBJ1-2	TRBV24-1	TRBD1	CATSAGGVDLHGYTF
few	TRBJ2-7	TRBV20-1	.	CSATARERYEQYF
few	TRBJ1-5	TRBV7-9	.	CASSLAGLGGSNQPQHF
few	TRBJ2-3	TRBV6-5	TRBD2	CASREAGVQADTQYF
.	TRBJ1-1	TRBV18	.	CASSPQGGLTEAFF
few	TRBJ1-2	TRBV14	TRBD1	CASSQDRGTVYGYTF
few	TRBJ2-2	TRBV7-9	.	CASSPPRSNTGELFF
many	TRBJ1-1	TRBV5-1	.	CASSLGGTMNTEAFF
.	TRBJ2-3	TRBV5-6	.	CASSLRETYTQYF
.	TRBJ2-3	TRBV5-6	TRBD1	CASSLQGATTDTQYF
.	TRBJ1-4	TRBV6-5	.	CASSYGHEEHMPATNEKLFF
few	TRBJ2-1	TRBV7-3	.	CASSLEESYEQFF
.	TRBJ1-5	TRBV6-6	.	CASSYSGDGNQPQHF
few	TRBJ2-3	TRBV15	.	CATSRDGQFRADTQYF
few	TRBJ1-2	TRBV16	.	CASSQSTANYGYTF
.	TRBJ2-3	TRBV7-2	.	CASSKPAADTQYF
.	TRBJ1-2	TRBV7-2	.	CASSLFVRGNGYTF
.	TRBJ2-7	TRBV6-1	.	CASTRDTSNEQYF
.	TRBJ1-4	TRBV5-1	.	CASSLESQGTTELFF
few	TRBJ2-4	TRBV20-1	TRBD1	CSARDTPGQGLFNIQYF
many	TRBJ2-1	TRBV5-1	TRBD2	CASAAGYYNEQFF
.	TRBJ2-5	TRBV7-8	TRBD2	CASSLRERETQYF
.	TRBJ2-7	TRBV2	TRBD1	CASSRKGPTGVEQYF
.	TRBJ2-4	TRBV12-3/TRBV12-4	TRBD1	CASSPGTGIFHNIQYF
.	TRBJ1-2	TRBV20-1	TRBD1	CSADKTGANYGYTF
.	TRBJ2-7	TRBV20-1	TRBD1	CSARDTRTGDSYEQYF
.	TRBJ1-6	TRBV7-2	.	CASSLWQIPLHF
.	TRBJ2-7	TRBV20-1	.	CSASTGPREQYF
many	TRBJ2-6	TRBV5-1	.	CASSSTGIGANVLTF